The clone carrying this TCR beta chain was recorded a few times. The CDR3 runs 12 residues. Looked up from germline, CDR1 is SGHAT and CDR2 is FQNNGV. Trimming removed 5 bases from V and 5 bases from J, with 7 bases in between. This entry belongs to a study of blood T cells in healthy people across ages. A sample-barcoded 5' primer and a J-beta primer mix were used in a second PCR of roughly 7 to 11 cycles. Every cDNA molecule carried a tag from a template-switch adaptor bearing 12 random nucleotides. TCRdb itself ran the 5' RACE reads through MiXCR, one entry per CDR3 protein. The sample comprises about 1.4 million distinct CDR3 sequences, around 59% of which are singletons, and about 6.7% rests with the top ten.

This receptor was obtained from a man aged 18 to 29 in good health. The gene calls are TRBV11-2 and TRBJ2-1; no definite D call. Sequencing was performed on blood. The CDR3 loop reads CASSNLDNEQFF. CDR3 in DNA: TGTGCCAGCAGCAACTTAGACAATGAGCAGTTCTTC.